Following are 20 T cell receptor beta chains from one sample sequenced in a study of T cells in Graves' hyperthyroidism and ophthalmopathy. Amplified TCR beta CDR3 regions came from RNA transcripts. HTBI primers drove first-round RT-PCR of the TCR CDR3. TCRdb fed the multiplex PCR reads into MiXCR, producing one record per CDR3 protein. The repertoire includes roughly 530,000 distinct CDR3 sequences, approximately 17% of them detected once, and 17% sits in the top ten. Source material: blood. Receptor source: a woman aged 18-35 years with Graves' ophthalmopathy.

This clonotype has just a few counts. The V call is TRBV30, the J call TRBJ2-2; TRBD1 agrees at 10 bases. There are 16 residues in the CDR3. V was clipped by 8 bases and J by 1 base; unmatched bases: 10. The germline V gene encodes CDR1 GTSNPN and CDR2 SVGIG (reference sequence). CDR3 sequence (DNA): TGTGCCAGCGACCCGGGACAGGGGAAGAACACCGGGGAGCTGTTTTTT. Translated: CASDPGQGKNTGELFF.

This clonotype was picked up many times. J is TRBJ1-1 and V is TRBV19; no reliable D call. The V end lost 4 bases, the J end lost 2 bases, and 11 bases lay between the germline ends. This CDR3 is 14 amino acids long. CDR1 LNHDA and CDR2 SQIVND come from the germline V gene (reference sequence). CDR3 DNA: TGTGCCAGTAGTACACCCGGAGGAAACACTGAAGCTTTCTTT. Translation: CASSTPGGNTEAFF.

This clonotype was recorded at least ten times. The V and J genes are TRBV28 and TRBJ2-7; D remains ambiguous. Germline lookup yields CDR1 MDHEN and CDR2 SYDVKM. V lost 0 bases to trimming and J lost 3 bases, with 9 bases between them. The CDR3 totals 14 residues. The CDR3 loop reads CASSLWSSGYEQYF. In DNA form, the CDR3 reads TGTGCCAGCAGTTTATGGAGTTCCGGCTACGAGCAGTACTTC.

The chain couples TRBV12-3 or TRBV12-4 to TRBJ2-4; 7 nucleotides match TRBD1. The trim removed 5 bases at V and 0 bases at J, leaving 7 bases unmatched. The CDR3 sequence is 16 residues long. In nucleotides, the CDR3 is TGTGCCAGCAGTCACGGGACAGTTTTAGCCAAAAACATTCAGTACTTC. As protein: CASSHGTVLAKNIQYF.

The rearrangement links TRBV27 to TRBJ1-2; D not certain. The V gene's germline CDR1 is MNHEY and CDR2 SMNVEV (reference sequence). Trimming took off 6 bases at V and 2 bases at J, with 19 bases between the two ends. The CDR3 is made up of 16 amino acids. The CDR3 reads CASSPEGAWSNYGYTF. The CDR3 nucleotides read TGTGCCAGCAGCCCCGAGGGCGCCTGGTCAAACTATGGCTACACCTTC.

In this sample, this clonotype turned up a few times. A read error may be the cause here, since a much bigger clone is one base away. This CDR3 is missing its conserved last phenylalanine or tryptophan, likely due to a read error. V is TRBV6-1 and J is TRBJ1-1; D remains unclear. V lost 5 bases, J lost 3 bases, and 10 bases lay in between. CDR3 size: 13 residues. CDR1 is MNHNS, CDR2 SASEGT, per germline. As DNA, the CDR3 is TGTGCCAGCAGTCCCAGTACGTACACTGAAGCTTTCCTT. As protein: CASSPSTYTEAFL.

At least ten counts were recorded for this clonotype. In nucleotides, the CDR3 is TGTGCCTGGAGGGGGACAATCGGCATGGTCTACGAGCAGTACTTC. Amino acids: CAWRGTIGMVYEQYF. The V gene is TRBV30, the J gene TRBJ2-7; D possibly corresponds to TRBD1 (6 bases). The CDR3 contains 15 residues. The germline CDR1 and CDR2 sequences are GTSNPN and SVGIG (reference sequence). Trimming shortened V by 3 bases and J by 3 bases, and 18 bases separated the two germline ends.

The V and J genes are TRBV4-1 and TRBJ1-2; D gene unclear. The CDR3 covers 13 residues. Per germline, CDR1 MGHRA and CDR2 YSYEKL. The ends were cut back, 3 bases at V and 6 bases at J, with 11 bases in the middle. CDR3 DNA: TGCGCCAGCAGCCACGAGGCTCCCGATGGCTACACCTTC. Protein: CASSHEAPDGYTF.

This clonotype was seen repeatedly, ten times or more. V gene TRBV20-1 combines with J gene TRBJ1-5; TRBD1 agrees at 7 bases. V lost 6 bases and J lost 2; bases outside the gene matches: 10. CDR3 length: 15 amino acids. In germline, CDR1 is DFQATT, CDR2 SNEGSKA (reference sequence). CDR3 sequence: CSASTGVRGNQPQHF. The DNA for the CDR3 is TGCAGTGCCTCCACAGGGGTAAGAGGCAATCAGCCCCAGCATTTT.

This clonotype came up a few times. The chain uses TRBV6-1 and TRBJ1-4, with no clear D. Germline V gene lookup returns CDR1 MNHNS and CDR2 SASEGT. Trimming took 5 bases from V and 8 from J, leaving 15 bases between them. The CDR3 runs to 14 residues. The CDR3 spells CASSSSTQGEKLFF. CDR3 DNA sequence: TGTGCCAGCAGTTCCAGTACTCAAGGGGAAAAACTGTTTTTT.

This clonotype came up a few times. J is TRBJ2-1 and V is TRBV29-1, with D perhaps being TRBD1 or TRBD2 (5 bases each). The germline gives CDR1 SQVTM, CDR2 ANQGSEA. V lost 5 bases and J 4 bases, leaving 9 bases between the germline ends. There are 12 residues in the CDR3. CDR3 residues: CSVRGDYNEQFF. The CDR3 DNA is TGCAGCGTTAGAGGGGATTACAATGAGCAGTTCTTC.

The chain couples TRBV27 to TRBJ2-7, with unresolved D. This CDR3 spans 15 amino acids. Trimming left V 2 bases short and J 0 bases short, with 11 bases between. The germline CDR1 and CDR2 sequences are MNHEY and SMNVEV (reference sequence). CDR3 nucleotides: TGTGCCAGCAGTTTAAACCCCGGTAGCTCCTACGAGCAGTACTTC. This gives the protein CASSLNPGSSYEQYF.

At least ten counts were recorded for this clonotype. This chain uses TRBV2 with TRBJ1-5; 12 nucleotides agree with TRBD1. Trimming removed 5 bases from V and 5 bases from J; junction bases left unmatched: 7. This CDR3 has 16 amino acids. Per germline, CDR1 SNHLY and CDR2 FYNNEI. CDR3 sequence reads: CASSSGTGGIYQPQHF. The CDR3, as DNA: TGTGCCAGCAGTAGTGGGACAGGGGGCATCTATCAGCCCCAGCATTTT.

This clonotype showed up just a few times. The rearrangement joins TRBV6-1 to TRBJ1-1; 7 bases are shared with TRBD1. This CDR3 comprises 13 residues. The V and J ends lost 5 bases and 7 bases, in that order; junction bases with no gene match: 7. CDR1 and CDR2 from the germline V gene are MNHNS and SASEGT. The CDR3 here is CASSNDRAGEAFF. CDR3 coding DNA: TGTGCCAGCAGTAACGACAGGGCCGGTGAAGCTTTCTTT.

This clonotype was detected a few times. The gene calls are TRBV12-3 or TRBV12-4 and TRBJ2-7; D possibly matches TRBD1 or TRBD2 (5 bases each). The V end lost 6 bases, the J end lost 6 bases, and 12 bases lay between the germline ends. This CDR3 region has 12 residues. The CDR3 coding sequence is TGTGCCAGCAGATTGGGGGTGCTCGAGCAGTACTTC. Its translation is CASRLGVLEQYF.

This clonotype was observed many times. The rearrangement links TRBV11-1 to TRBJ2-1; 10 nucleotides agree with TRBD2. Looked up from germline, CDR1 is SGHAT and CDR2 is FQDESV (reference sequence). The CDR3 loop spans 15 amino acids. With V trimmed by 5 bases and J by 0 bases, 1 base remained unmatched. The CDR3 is CASSTSGASYNEQFF. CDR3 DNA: TGTGCCAGCAGCACTAGCGGGGCCTCCTACAATGAGCAGTTCTTC.

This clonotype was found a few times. The CDR3 is CASSYSLAGFNNEQFF. The CDR3 DNA reads as TGTGCCAGCAGTTACTCGCTAGCGGGATTCAACAATGAGCAGTTCTTC. V usage is TRBV6-2 or TRBV6-3 and J usage is TRBJ2-1; 9 bases align to TRBD2. This CDR3 is 16 amino acids long. Germline V gene data show CDR1 as MNHEY and CDR2 as SVGEGT. Trimming cost V 0 bases and J 5 bases; bases outside gene matches: 5.

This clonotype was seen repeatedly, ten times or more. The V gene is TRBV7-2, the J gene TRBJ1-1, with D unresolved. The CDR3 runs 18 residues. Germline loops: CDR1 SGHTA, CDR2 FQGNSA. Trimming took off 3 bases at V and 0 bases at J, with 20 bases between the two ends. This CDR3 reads CASSFGLQQWIMNTEAFF. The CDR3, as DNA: TGTGCCAGCAGCTTTGGTCTGCAGCAGTGGATTATGAACACTGAAGCTTTCTTT.

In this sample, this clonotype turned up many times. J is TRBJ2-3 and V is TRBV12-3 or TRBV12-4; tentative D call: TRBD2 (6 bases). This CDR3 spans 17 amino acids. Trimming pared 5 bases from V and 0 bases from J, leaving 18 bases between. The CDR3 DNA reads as TGTGCCAGCAGTCCTGGGATTAGCGGTCCAAGCACAGATACGCAGTATTTT. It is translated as CASSPGISGPSTDTQYF.

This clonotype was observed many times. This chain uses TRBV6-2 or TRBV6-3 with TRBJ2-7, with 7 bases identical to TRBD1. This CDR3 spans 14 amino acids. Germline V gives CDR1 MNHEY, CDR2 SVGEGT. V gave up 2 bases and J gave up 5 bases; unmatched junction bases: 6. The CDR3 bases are TGTGCCAGCAGTTACACCGGGACAGCCAACGAGCAGTACTTC. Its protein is CASSYTGTANEQYF.